Listed here are 25 T cell receptor beta chains from one sample, sequenced in a study of T cell repertoires in cytomegalovirus infection. TCRdb re-derived calls from the reads in MiXCR, one entry per CDR3 protein. The top ten clones hold 15% to 20% of a sample with hundreds of thousands of distinct CDR3 sequences, 33% of them seen once. Antigen specificity for these receptors is unknown. The input for sequencing was cultured PBMCs, taken from culture after CMV antigen stimulation. Receptors originate from a human donor in good health (CMV status not recorded). Some clones in this sample may be carry-over from other donors' samples.

This rearrangement joins TRBV5-4 to TRBJ1-5; D uncertain. The germline V and J ends were trimmed by 4 bases and 7 bases, with 12 bases remaining between them. CDR3 length: 13 residues. Germline CDR1 and CDR2: SGHNT and YYREEE (reference sequence). CDR3 bases: TGTGCCAGCAGCCTGAGACCGAGCCAGCCCCAGCATTTT. Its translation: CASSLRPSQPQHF.

The V gene is TRBV6-2 or TRBV6-3, the J gene TRBJ1-1, with a possible D match to TRBD1 (6 bases). The CDR3 is made up of 16 amino acids. Germline values: CDR1 MNHEY, CDR2 SVGEGT. With 6 bases removed from V and 1 base from J, the gap between germline ends came to 18 bases. CDR3 coding DNA: TGTGCCAGCAGGCACAACTCAGGGGAGCGGAACACTGAAGCTTTCTTT. Its translation is CASRHNSGERNTEAFF.

This clonotype appeared a few times. The rearrangement joins TRBV24-1 to TRBJ1-1; a weak D match, TRBD1 (5 bases). The CDR3 consists of 14 residues. Per germline, CDR1 KGHDR and CDR2 SFDVKD. V dropped 4 bases and J dropped 6 bases, with 14 bases sitting between them. CDR3 DNA sequence: TGTGCCACCAGTGACCCCTTTCAGGGCCCTGAAGCTTTCTTT. The encoded protein is CATSDPFQGPEAFF.

This chain joins TRBV4-1 and TRBJ1-2; D gene ambiguous. V was shortened by 2 bases and J by 0 bases, with 10 bases between the two germline ends. Germline CDR1 reads MGHRA; CDR2 reads YSYEKL. The CDR3 loop spans 15 amino acids. The CDR3 sequence is CASSQSQPANYGYTF. CDR3 sequence (DNA): TGCGCCAGCAGCCAATCCCAACCGGCTAACTATGGCTACACCTTC.

This clonotype has just a few counts. The CDR3 loop reads CASSFDLLAADTQYF. The CDR3 DNA sequence: TGTGCCAGCAGCTTTGATCTTCTAGCGGCAGATACGCAGTATTTT. V is TRBV7-9 and J is TRBJ2-3, with 7 bases matching TRBD2. With 3 bases clipped from V and 4 bases from J, the junction kept 7 bases outside the gene matches. The CDR3 covers 15 residues. Germline V gene lookup returns CDR1 SEHNR and CDR2 FQNEAQ (reference sequence).

This clonotype was recorded a few times. The rearrangement links TRBV7-9 to TRBJ2-3, with TRBD1 as a possible D gene (6 bases). This CDR3 spans 14 amino acids. V was clipped by 7 bases and J by 6 bases, with 17 bases between them. Looked up from germline, CDR1 is SEHNR and CDR2 is FQNEAQ (reference sequence). DNA of the CDR3: TGTGCCAGCAAGGACAGACCCCTCGCGGATACGCAGTATTTT. Its translation is CASKDRPLADTQYF.

The V gene is TRBV4-1, the J gene TRBJ2-7, with D unresolved. Germline CDR1 MGHRA, CDR2 YSYEKL. This CDR3 spans 15 amino acids. V lost 7 bases and J 3 bases, leaving 19 bases between the germline ends. The chain's CDR3 is CASTYRFAENYEQYF. Written as DNA, the CDR3 is TGCGCCAGCACCTATCGTTTTGCGGAAAACTACGAGCAGTACTTC.

The J gene is TRBJ2-1, the V gene TRBV2, with 11 positions matching TRBD2. This CDR3 is built from 17 residues. In germline, CDR1 is SNHLY, CDR2 FYNNEI. Trimming removed 6 bases from V and 5 bases from J; junction bases left unmatched: 12. CDR3 sequence (DNA): TGTGCCAGCAGACCGACGCTAACTAGCGGGAGTAACAATGAGCAGTTCTTC. Protein product: CASRPTLTSGSNNEQFF.

The chain recombines TRBV20-1 with TRBJ2-5; 7 bases match TRBD1. This CDR3 has 13 amino acids. Germline trimming cut 3 bases from V and 3 bases from J; bases unmatched to any gene: 4. The germline CDR1 and CDR2 sequences are DFQATT and SNEGSKA (reference sequence). The CDR3 coding sequence is TGCAGTGCTAGGGGACAGTTCAAAGAGACCCAGTACTTC. Encoded protein: CSARGQFKETQYF.

The CDR3 protein is CASRTWTPHTGELFF. CDR3 in DNA: TGTGCCAGCAGGACGTGGACTCCCCACACCGGGGAGCTGTTTTTT. V is TRBV6-8 and J is TRBJ2-2, with D possibly being TRBD2 (5 bases). Trimming took 6 bases from V and 3 from J, leaving 14 bases between them. Germline V lookup: CDR1 MNHGY, CDR2 SAAAGT. The CDR3 is made up of 15 amino acids.

The rearrangement joins TRBV20-1 to TRBJ1-2; D might be TRBD1 (6 bases). This CDR3 is built from 14 residues. The germline gives CDR1 DFQATT, CDR2 SNEGSKA (reference sequence). V lost 0 bases and J lost 8, with 16 bases in between. CDR3 protein: CSARDGGSLGGYTF. The CDR3 nucleotides are TGCAGTGCTAGAGATGGGGGCAGCCTCGGGGGCTACACCTTC.

The rearrangement links TRBV19 to TRBJ2-7, with 13 bases aligning to TRBD2. This CDR3 is built from 17 residues. V gave up 3 bases and J gave up 3 bases; unmatched junction bases: 8. CDR1 LNHDA and CDR2 SQIVND come from the germline V gene (reference sequence). CDR3 nucleotides: TGTGCCAGTAGTATGGGCCCGGGACTAGCGGGAATCTACGAGCAGTACTTC. Its protein is CASSMGPGLAGIYEQYF.

This clonotype was observed a few times. The V gene is TRBV28, the J gene TRBJ1-5, with D possibly being TRBD1 (5 bases). Germline V gene sequence: CDR1 MDHEN, CDR2 SYDVKM. CDR3 size: 14 residues. The ends were cut back, 2 bases at V and 4 bases at J, with 9 bases in the middle. Here the CDR3 DNA reads TGTGCCAGCAGTTTAGGGGCACTTAATCAGCCCCAGCATTTT. It specifies CASSLGALNQPQHF.

The rearrangement links TRBV7-2 to TRBJ2-3; D remains ambiguous. The V and J ends lost 4 bases and 0 bases respectively, with 11 bases between them. Germline V gene sequence: CDR1 SGHTA, CDR2 FQGNSA. The CDR3 runs to 15 residues. Written as DNA, the CDR3 is TGTGCCAGCAGCTCCCCTATTTGGAGCACAGATACGCAGTATTTT. Translation: CASSSPIWSTDTQYF.

The table lists this clonotype with a few counts. The V call is TRBV5-1, the J call TRBJ1-4, with 7 bases aligning to TRBD1. CDR1 SGHRS and CDR2 YFSETQ come from the germline V gene. The V gene end was trimmed by 2 bases and the J gene end by 1 base; junction bases not matched to a gene: 2. CDR3 size: 15 residues. The DNA of the CDR3 is TGCGCCAGCAGCTTTCAGGGGGGAACTAATGAAAAACTGTTTTTT. Translated: CASSFQGGTNEKLFF.

The chain carries TRBV10-3 and TRBJ2-5; weak D call: TRBD1 (6 bases). The CDR3 totals 13 residues. From germline, CDR1 is ENHRY and CDR2 SYGVKD. The V and J ends lost 5 bases and 6 bases respectively, with 13 bases between them. CDR3 sequence: CAISNRDVKTQYF. Written as DNA, the CDR3 is TGTGCCATCAGTAACAGGGATGTGAAGACCCAGTACTTC.

V usage is TRBV4-2 and J usage is TRBJ2-1, with TRBD2 matching over 8 bases. The junction had 8 bases not matched to a gene; V was cut back by 1 base and J by 3 bases. CDR1 and CDR2 (germline): LGHNA, YNFKEQ. The CDR3 runs 17 residues. CDR3 sequence (DNA): TGTGCCAGCAGCCAAGCTACCGGGACTAGTTACTACAATGAGCAGTTCTTC. Its translation is CASSQATGTSYYNEQFF.

This clonotype was detected only a few times. The V call is TRBV2, the J call TRBJ2-3; D is possibly TRBD2 (6 bases). The CDR3 runs to 11 residues. The germline V gene encodes CDR1 SNHLY and CDR2 FYNNEI. V was clipped by 7 bases and J by 11 bases, with 13 bases between them. DNA of the CDR3: TGTGCCAGCACCCTAGCGTCTGGGCAGTATTTT. Amino acid sequence: CASTLASGQYF.

This chain uses TRBV5-4 with TRBJ2-5, with 10 bases identical to TRBD2. Germline V gene lookup returns CDR1 SGHNT and CDR2 YYREEE (reference sequence). The CDR3 has 16 residues. Trimming removed 3 bases from V and 4 bases from J; junction bases left unmatched: 9. In DNA, the CDR3 is TGTGCCAGCAGCTGGGAGCGGGAGGGCCGTAGAGAGACCCAGTACTTC. Its protein product is CASSWEREGRRETQYF.

This chain joins TRBV30 and TRBJ1-1; D call uncertain. Trimming removed 1 base at V and 2 bases at J, with 11 bases between. The germline CDR1 and CDR2 sequences are GTSNPN and SVGIG (reference sequence). The CDR3 extends over 14 amino acids. CDR3 region: CAWSEVPENTEAFF. In DNA, the CDR3 is TGTGCCTGGAGTGAGGTTCCAGAAAACACTGAAGCTTTCTTT.

CDR3 in DNA: TGTGCCAGCAGCATAAAGACAGCCCTCTATGGCTACACCTTC. This gives the protein CASSIKTALYGYTF. The chain joins TRBV5-6 to TRBJ1-2; a possible D gene is TRBD1 (5 bases). Trimming pared 4 bases from V and 4 bases from J, leaving 14 bases between. CDR3 length: 14 amino acids. Per the germline V gene, CDR1 is SGHDT and CDR2 is YYEEEE.

This clonotype was picked up a small number of times. The chain recombines TRBV12-3 or TRBV12-4 with TRBJ2-1; 11 bases map to TRBD2. V lost 8 bases, J lost 14 bases, and 14 bases stayed unmatched. The CDR3 is made up of 14 amino acids. The CDR3 protein is CASLLAGGTPREFF. The CDR3 nucleotides are TGTGCCAGCCTGCTAGCGGGAGGAACACCGCGGGAGTTCTTC.

The chain has TRBV7-8 and TRBJ2-1, with 7 bases that match TRBD2. Per the germline V gene, CDR1 is SGHVS and CDR2 is FQNEAQ. V was pared by 1 base and J by 2 bases, with 2 bases of the junction left unmatched. The CDR3 sequence is 15 residues long. Here the CDR3 reads CASSLGRETYNEQFF. CDR3 sequence (DNA): TGTGCCAGCAGCTTAGGGCGGGAGACCTACAATGAGCAGTTCTTC.

This clonotype came up once. V gene TRBV5-6 combines with J gene TRBJ2-7; 11 nucleotides line up with TRBD2. The germline V gene encodes CDR1 SGHDT and CDR2 YYEEEE. The CDR3 extends over 16 amino acids. Losses at the gene ends were 3 bases for V and 3 bases for J; bases not matched to a gene: 8. The CDR3 region is CASSSPLTSGVYEQYF. The CDR3, as DNA: TGTGCCAGCAGCTCCCCCCTGACTAGCGGGGTCTACGAGCAGTACTTC.

This clonotype has only a few counts. The chain joins TRBV12-3 or TRBV12-4 to TRBJ2-1; 9 bases line up with TRBD1. J was trimmed by 0 bases and V by 6 bases; bases with no gene match: 3. The CDR3 has 15 residues. Written as DNA, the CDR3 is TGTGCCAGCAGCCAGACAGGGGGCTCCTACAATGAGCAGTTCTTC. This gives the protein CASSQTGGSYNEQFF.